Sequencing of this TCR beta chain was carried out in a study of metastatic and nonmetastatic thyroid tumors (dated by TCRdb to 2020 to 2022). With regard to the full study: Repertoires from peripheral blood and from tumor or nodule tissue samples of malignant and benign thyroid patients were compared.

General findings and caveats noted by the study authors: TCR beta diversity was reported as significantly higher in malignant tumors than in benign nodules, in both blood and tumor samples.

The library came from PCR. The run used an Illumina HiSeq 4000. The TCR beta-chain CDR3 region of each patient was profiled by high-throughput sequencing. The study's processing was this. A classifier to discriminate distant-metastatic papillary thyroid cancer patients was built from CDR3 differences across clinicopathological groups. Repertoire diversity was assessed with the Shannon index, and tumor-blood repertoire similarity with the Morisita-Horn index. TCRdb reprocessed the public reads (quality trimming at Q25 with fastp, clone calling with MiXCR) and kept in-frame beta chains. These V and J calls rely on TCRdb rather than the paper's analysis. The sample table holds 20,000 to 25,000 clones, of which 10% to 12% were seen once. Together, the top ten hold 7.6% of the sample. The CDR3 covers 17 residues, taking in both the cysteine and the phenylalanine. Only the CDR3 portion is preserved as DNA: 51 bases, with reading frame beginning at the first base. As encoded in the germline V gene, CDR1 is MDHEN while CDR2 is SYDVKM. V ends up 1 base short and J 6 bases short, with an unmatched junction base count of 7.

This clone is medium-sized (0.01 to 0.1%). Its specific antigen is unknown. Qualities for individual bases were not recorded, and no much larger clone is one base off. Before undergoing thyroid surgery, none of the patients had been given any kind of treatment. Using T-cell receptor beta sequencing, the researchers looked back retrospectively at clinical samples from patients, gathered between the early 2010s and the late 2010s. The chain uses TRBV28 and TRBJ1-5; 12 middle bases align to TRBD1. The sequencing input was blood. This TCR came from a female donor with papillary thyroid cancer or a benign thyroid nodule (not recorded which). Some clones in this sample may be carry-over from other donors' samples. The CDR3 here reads CASSLFGTGGSSQPQHF. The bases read TGTGCCAGCAGTTTATTCGGGACAGGGGGCTCCAGTCAGCCCCAGCATTTT.